This T cell receptor (beta chain) was sequenced for a study of blood T cell repertoires in COVID-19. Background on the study: There were acute and convalescent COVID-19 samples, and they came from the United States, Italy and Spain. In each case, the material was cDNA or gDNA derived from T cells, B-cell-depleted T cells, or PBMCs.

The CDR3 runs 14 residues. V was clipped by 5 bases and J by 6 bases, with 14 bases between them. The V gene's germline CDR1 is SGHAT and CDR2 FQDESV (reference sequence). The method was immunoSEQ multiplex PCR; TCRdb's version includes in-frame clones alone and lacks a portion of them. The sample gives about 130,000 clones, about four fifths of which show up once; around 2.7% is in the top ten. This clone occurred a few times. The chain uses TRBV11-1 and TRBJ2-1; the D is unclear. The sequenced sample consisted of peripheral blood. The source of this sequence is a woman older than 75 with acute or convalescent COVID-19. CDR3 loop: CASSDFRRGNEQFF. In DNA, the CDR3 is TGTGCCAGCAGCGACTTCCGACGTGGCAATGAGCAGTTCTTC.